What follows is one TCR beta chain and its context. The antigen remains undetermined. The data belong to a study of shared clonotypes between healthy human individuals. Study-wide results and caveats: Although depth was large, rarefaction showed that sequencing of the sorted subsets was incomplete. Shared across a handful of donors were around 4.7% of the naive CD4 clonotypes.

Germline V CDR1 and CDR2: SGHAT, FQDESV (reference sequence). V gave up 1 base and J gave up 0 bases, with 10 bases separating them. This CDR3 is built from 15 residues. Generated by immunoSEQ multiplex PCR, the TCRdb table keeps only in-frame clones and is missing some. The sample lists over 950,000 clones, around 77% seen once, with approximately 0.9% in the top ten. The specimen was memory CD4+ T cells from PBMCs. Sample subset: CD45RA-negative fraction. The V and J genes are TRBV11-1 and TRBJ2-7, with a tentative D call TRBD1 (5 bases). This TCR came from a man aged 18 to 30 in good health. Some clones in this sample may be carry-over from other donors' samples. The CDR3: CASSLGNTGSYEQYF. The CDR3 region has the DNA TGTGCCAGCAGCTTAGGTAACACAGGCTCCTACGAGCAGTACTTC. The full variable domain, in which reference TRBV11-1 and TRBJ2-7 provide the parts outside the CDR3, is EAEVAQSPRYKITEKSQAVAFWCDPISGHATLYWYRQILGQGPELLVQFQDESVVDDSQLPKDRFSAERLKGVDSTLKIQPAELGDSAMYLCASSLGNTGSYEQYFGPGTRLTVT.